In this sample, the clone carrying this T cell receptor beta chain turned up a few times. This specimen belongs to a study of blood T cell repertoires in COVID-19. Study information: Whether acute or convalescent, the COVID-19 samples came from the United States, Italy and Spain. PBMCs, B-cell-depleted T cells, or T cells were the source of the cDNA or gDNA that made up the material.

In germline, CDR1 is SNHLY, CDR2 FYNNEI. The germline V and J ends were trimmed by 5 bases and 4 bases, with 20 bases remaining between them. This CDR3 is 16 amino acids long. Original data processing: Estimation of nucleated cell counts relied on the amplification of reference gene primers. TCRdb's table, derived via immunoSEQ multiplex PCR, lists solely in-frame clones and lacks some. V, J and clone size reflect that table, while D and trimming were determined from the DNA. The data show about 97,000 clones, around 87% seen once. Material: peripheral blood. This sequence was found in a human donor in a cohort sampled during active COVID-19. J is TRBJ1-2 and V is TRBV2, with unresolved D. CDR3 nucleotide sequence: TGTGCCAGCAGTAGAGAGGGCCCGAGCGCCCTCTATGGCTACACCTTC. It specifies CASSREGPSALYGYTF.